This T cell receptor (beta chain) came from a study of CD8 T cells in ankylosing spondylitis (dated by TCRdb to about 2017). Broadly, across the study: The study profiled T cell receptor beta repertoires in healthy donors and ankylosing spondylitis patients to find disease-linked TCR variants. The full study cohort comprised about 23 ankylosing spondylitis patients and over 95 healthy donors. Peripheral blood was sampled, and synovial fluid was also collected from ankylosing spondylitis patients.

Here is what the overall study found, with its caveats: Some motif variants had previously been reported in the synovial fluid and blood of reactive arthritis patients, which suggests shared mechanisms of disease initiation. According to the report, matched synovial fluid samples from ankylosing spondylitis patients were significantly enriched for the disease-linked clones. A CD8+ phenotype was shown by the disease-linked clones, which were found at relatively low frequencies in peripheral blood. Blood from ankylosing spondylitis patients appeared to be characterized by a TCR beta motif composed of under 10 highly homologous amino acid variants.

This clonotype was observed at least ten times. The antigen it recognizes is unknown. It has no much larger one-base neighbor in the sample; base qualities were not kept. Taken from cysteine to phenylalanine, the CDR3 has 16 residues. The kept DNA is CDR3 alone, 48 bases in frame from the first base. V was cut back by 5 bases and J by 8 bases, leaving a gap of 22 bases between them. The germline V gene provides CDR1 MDHEN and CDR2 SYDVKM. The sequencing machine was an Illumina HiSeq 2500. Quantitative 5'-RACE with molecular barcodes was used to prepare TCR beta libraries. The authors' pipeline ran thus. Disease-linked TCR variants were identified with a new computational method built on a probabilistic model of VDJ rearrangement. TCRdb itself trimmed the public reads at Q25 with fastp, ran MiXCR and retained productive beta chains. Rows with one shared CDR3 protein collapse into an entry with the most common genes and DNA. It is TCRdb's table, rather than the study itself, that gives the V and J calls and clone size. This sample holds 200,000 to 250,000 distinct CDR3 sequences; roughly 10% were observed only once. The top ten constitute roughly 23% of the sample.

The chain uses TRBV28 and TRBJ2-1; the D call could be TRBD1 or TRBD2, with each sharing 5 bases. The sample comprised blood, either unsorted or a sorted T cell fraction (not recorded which). The sequence came from a male donor with ankylosing spondylitis or in good health (not recorded which). The encoded CDR3 is CASSPPGRASRDEQFF. The base sequence is TGTGCCAGCAGTCCACCCGGCCGGGCTAGCAGGGATGAGCAGTTCTTC.